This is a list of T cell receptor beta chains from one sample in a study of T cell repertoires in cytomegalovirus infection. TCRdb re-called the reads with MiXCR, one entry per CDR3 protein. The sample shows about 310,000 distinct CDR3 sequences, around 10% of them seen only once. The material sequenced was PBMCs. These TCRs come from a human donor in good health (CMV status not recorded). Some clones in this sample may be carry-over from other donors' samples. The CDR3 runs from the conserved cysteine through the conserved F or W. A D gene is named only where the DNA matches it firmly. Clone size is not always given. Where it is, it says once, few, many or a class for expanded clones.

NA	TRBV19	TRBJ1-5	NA	CASSFQGRNQPQHF	TGTGCCAGTAGTTTCCAGGGGCGCAATCAGCCCCAGCATTTT
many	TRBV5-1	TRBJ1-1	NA	CASSLLGDPEAFF	TGCGCCAGCAGCCTTCTCGGGGATCCTGAAGCTTTCTTT
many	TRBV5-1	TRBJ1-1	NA	CASSGTQGGGTEAFF	TGCGCCAGCAGCGGGACACAGGGAGGAGGCACTGAAGCTTTCTTT
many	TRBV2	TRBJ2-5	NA	CASGGTGTQYF	TGTGCCAGCGGGGGGACTGGGACCCAGTACTTC
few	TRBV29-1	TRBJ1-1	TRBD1	CSVGKPGQGSTEAFF	TGCAGCGTTGGAAAACCGGGACAGGGGAGCACTGAAGCTTTCTTT
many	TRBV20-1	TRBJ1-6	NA	CSASVGDSYNSPLHF	TGCAGTGCTAGTGTAGGAGACTCCTATAATTCACCCCTCCACTTT
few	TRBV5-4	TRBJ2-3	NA	CASSLERHSPPDTQYF	TGTGCCAGCAGCTTGGAGAGGCATTCCCCTCCAGATACGCAGTATTTT
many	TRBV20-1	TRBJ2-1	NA	CSARLTWTGAYNEQFF	TGCAGTGCTCGCCTGACATGGACCGGAGCCTACAATGAGCAGTTCTTC
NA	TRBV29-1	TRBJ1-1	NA	CSVEIRLGGTEAFF	TGCAGCGTTGAAATAAGATTGGGGGGCACTGAAGCTTTCTTT
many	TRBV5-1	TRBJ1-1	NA	CASSTLRDTYEAFF	TGCGCCAGCAGCACCCTACGGGACACTTATGAAGCTTTCTTT
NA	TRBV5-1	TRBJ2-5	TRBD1	CASGLTGGLEETQYF	TGCGCCAGCGGTCTGACAGGGGGCCTGGAAGAGACCCAGTACTTC
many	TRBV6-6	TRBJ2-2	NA	CASSTRGTTGELFF	TGTGCCAGCAGTACCCGAGGGACGACCGGGGAGCTGTTTTTT
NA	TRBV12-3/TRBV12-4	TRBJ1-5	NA	CASSFTAGRFQPQHF	TGTGCCAGCAGTTTTACGGCAGGGCGATTTCAGCCCCAGCATTTT
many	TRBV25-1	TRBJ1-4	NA	CASSDSTRTNEKLFF	TGTGCCAGCAGTGACTCCACCAGAACTAATGAAAAACTGTTTTTT
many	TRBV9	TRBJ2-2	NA	CASSVEGPRPTGELFF	TGTGCCAGCAGCGTCGAAGGGCCCAGGCCCACCGGGGAGCTGTTTTTT
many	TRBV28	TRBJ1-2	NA	CASRTLRATGYTF	TGTGCCAGCAGGACCCTGAGGGCGACTGGCTACACCTTC
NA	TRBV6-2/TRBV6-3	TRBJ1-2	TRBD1	CASSPTGDHGYTF	TGTGCCAGCAGCCCCACAGGGGACCATGGCTACACCTTC
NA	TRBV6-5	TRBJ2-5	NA	CASSYSYLGYLETQYF	TGTGCCAGCAGTTACTCCTACCTTGGGTATCTAGAGACCCAGTACTTC
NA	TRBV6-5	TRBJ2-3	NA	CASSSQGWADTQYF	TGTGCCAGCAGCTCACAGGGTTGGGCAGATACGCAGTATTTT
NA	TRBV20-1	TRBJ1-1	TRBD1	CSANTGGGTEAFF	TGCAGTGCTAACACAGGGGGCGGCACTGAAGCTTTCTTT
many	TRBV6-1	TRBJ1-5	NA	CASSPRQEHQPQHF	TGTGCCAGCAGTCCCCGACAGGAGCATCAGCCCCAGCATTTT
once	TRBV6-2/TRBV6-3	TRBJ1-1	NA	CASNPSGRGLTEAFF	TGTGCCAGCAATCCCAGTGGACGGGGACTCACTGAAGCTTTCTTT
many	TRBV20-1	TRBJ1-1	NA	CSARRSTEAFF	TGCAGTGCTCGGAGGAGCACTGAAGCTTTCTTT
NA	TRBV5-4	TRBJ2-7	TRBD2	CASRERGAGYEQYF	TGTGCCAGCAGGGAGCGGGGGGCAGGCTACGAGCAGTACTTC
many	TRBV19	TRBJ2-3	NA	CASRLGGPADTQYF	TGTGCCTCAAGACTAGGCGGTCCGGCAGATACGCAGTATTTT
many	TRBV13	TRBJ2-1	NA	CASSSLGNSSYNEQFF	TGTGCCAGCAGCTCCTTGGGTAATAGCTCCTACAATGAGCAGTTCTTC
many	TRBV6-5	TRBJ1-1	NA	CASSYGWGNTEAFF	TGTGCCAGCAGTTACGGGTGGGGGAACACTGAAGCTTTCTTT
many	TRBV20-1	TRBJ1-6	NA	CSARGSSYNSPLHF	TGCAGTGCTAGAGGCAGCTCCTATAATTCACCCCTCCACTTT
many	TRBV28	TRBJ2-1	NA	CASSLVSTGDEQFF	TGTGCCAGCAGTTTAGTGTCTACAGGTGATGAGCAGTTCTTC
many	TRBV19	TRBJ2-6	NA	CASSILGALSGANVLTF	TGTGCCAGTAGTATTCTGGGAGCACTCTCTGGGGCCAACGTCCTGACTTTC
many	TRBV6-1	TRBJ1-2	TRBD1	CASRRDSNYGYTF	TGTGCCAGCAGGAGGGACAGTAACTATGGCTACACCTTC
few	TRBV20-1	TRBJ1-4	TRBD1	CSAPDRGRFGEKLFF	TGCAGTGCCCCGGACAGGGGGCGCTTCGGTGAAAAACTGTTTTTT
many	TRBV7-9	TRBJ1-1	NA	CASSSNLNTEAFF	TGTGCCAGCAGTTCAAACCTGAACACTGAAGCTTTCTTT